This is a list of T cell receptor beta chains from one sample in a study of T cell repertoires in cytomegalovirus infection. TCRdb re-called the reads with MiXCR, one entry per CDR3 protein. The sample has about 890,000 distinct CDR3 sequences, more than 25% seen once. The antigens for these receptors are not known. Sequencing used cultured CD8+ T cells from PBMCs, obtained from culture after CMV antigen stimulation. These receptors were obtained from a human donor in good health (CMV status not recorded). Some clones in this sample may be carry-over from other donors' samples. Both conserved end residues are part of each CDR3. Fields, in order: D gene, J gene, clone size, CDR3 length, V gene, CDR3 protein, CDR3 DNA. The D gene is left open where the match is weak. Only some rows state a clone size, as once, few, many or a class for expanded clones.

TRBD1,TRBJ1-6,.,17,TRBV19,CASSTTGAPPYNSPLHF,TGTGCCAGTAGTACGACAGGGGCACCACCCTATAATTCACCCCTCCACTTT
.,TRBJ2-2,.,12,TRBV12-3/TRBV12-4,CASSFRGRELFF,TGTGCCAGCAGTTTTCGGGGGCGGGAGCTGTTTTTT
TRBD1,TRBJ1-1,many,23,TRBV7-9,CASSLGSSGRPGQGHLVRAEAFF,TGTGCCAGCAGCTTAGGATCGTCCGGACGGCCGGGACAGGGACACCTTGTACGGGCTGAAGCTTTCTTT
.,TRBJ2-2,many,14,TRBV7-6,CASSGGQNTGELFF,TGTGCCAGCAGCGGCGGGCAAAACACCGGGGAGCTGTTTTTT
.,TRBJ2-1,.,13,TRBV6-5,CASSYMGDNEQFF,TGTGCCAGCAGTTACATGGGGGACAATGAGCAGTTCTTC
.,TRBJ2-1,many,13,TRBV7-2,CASSSTTGNEQFF,TGTGCCAGCAGTTCAACGACAGGCAATGAGCAGTTCTTC
.,TRBJ1-1,many,13,TRBV2,CATPGGGSPEAFF,TGTGCCACCCCGGGGGGCGGTTCCCCTGAAGCTTTCTTT
.,TRBJ1-2,few,15,TRBV7-9,CASSLTVPSYYGYTF,TGTGCCAGCAGCTTGACAGTCCCGAGCTACTATGGCTACACCTTC
.,TRBJ2-6,.,15,TRBV29-1,CSVEGHRSGANVLTF,TGCAGCGTCGAGGGACACCGCTCTGGGGCCAACGTCCTGACTTTC
.,TRBJ2-7,.,13,TRBV20-1,CSAKFRGPHEQYF,TGCAGTGCTAAGTTCAGGGGTCCCCACGAGCAGTACTTC
.,TRBJ1-2,few,12,TRBV9,CASSVAGFGYTF,TGTGCCAGCAGCGTAGCAGGGTTCGGCTACACCTTC
.,TRBJ2-5,.,13,TRBV7-9,CASSGRTDQVGYF,TGTGCCAGCAGCGGGCGGACGGACCAGGTTGGGTACTTC
.,TRBJ2-2,once,15,TRBV6-8,CASSYSGYYTGELFF,TGTGCCAGCAGTTACTCGGGCTATTACACCGGGGAGCTGTTTTTT
.,TRBJ1-1,many,13,TRBV6-1,CASPDAWNTEAFF,TGTGCCAGCCCGGATGCTTGGAACACTGAAGCTTTCTTT
.,TRBJ2-1,.,17,TRBV14,CASSQGDDTPIYNEQFF,TGTGCCAGCAGCCAAGGGGATGATACCCCTATCTACAATGAGCAGTTCTTC
.,TRBJ2-4,.,12,TRBV27,CATKDWGNIQYF,TGTGCCACCAAGGACTGGGGGAACATTCAGTACTTC
.,TRBJ2-1,.,15,TRBV24-1,CATSDLEVVANEQFF,TGTGCCACCAGTGATTTGGAGGTTGTGGCCAATGAGCAGTTCTTC
TRBD1,TRBJ1-2,.,14,TRBV7-9,CASSIGQGPYGYTF,TGTGCCAGCAGCATAGGACAGGGCCCCTATGGCTACACCTTC
.,TRBJ2-7,few,12,TRBV10-3,CAISETIYEQYF,TGTGCCATCAGTGAGACCATCTACGAGCAGTACTTC
.,TRBJ1-5,many,15,TRBV7-2,CASSSTGYSNQPQHF,TGTGCCAGCAGCTCGACAGGTTATAGCAATCAGCCCCAGCATTTT
TRBD1,TRBJ1-2,.,15,TRBV9,CASSVAPGGGNGYTF,TGTGCCAGCAGCGTAGCTCCAGGGGGCGGCAATGGCTACACCTTC
.,TRBJ1-2,many,15,TRBV19,CASSIWGRNFYGYTF,TGTGCCAGTAGTATATGGGGCAGAAACTTCTATGGCTACACCTTC
TRBD2,TRBJ2-3,few,18,TRBV7-8,CASSLNLMSGGGTDTQYF,TGTGCCAGCAGCTTAAATCTCATGAGCGGGGGGGGCACAGATACGCAGTATTTT
.,TRBJ2-1,few,14,TRBV29-1,CSVDHSWSYNEQFF,TGCAGCGTTGATCATTCATGGTCCTACAATGAGCAGTTCTTC
.,TRBJ2-6,.,18,TRBV7-3,CASIPPGAPVSGANVLTF,TGTGCCAGCATCCCCCCGGGGGCCCCAGTCTCTGGGGCCAACGTCCTGACTTTC
.,TRBJ1-5,few,15,TRBV9,CASSSEGRLNQPQHF,TGTGCCAGCAGCTCAGAGGGCAGGCTTAATCAGCCCCAGCATTTT
TRBD1,TRBJ2-3,.,15,TRBV5-1,CASSQRQGPRDTQYF,TGCGCCAGCAGCCAGCGACAGGGGCCTAGGGATACGCAGTATTTT
.,TRBJ2-4,many,17,TRBV18,CASSPRQADLAKNIQYF,TGTGCCAGCTCACCACGCCAGGCGGACCTAGCCAAAAACATTCAGTACTTC
TRBD2,TRBJ2-3,few,16,TRBV9,CASSVGRGGRPDTQYF,TGTGCCAGCAGCGTAGGACGGGGGGGCCGTCCAGATACGCAGTATTTT
.,TRBJ1-3,.,13,TRBV7-6,CASSLTGVDTIYF,TGTGCTAGCAGCTTAACTGGGGTCGACACCATATATTTT
.,TRBJ1-1,few,12,TRBV7-8,CASLAGNTEAFF,TGTGCCAGCCTGGCGGGGAACACTGAAGCTTTCTTT